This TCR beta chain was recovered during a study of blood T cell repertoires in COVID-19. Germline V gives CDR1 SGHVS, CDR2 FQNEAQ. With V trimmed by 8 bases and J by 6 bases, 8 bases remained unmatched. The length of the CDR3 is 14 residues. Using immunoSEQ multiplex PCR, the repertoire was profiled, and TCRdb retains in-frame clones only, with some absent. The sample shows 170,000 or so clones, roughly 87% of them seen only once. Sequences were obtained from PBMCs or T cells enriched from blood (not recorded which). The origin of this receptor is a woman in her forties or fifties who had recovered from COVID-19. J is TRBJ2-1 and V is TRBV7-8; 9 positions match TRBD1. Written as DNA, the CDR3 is TGTGCCAGCGGGGGGGACAGGGTAGGCAATGAGCAGTTCTTC. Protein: CASGGDRVGNEQFF.